This T cell receptor beta chain was captured by sequencing in a study of vaccination and CD4 T cells after COVID-19. Overall study: Overlapping SARS-CoV-2, HCoV-NL63, HCoV-OC43 and HCoV-229E spike peptides stimulated the cells.

From germline, CDR1 is SGHTA and CDR2 FQGNSA. CDR3 length: 16 amino acids. After removal of 5 bases from V and 6 bases from J, the junction contained 7 bases not matched to a gene. Noted treatment: roughly ten-day PBMC culture with coronavirus spike peptide pools or control peptides (ViraFEST assay). ViraFEST sequenced TCRs after peptide-pool expansion of antigen-specific T cells. On this clonotype itself: Its target is unknown.

The Oncomine TCR Beta short-read assay sequenced DNA from cultured CD4+ T cells. A single record per CDR3 protein comes from TCRdb applying MiXCR to the PCR reads. This table has 13,000 to 15,000 distinct CDR3 sequences, around 30% appearing once. Points from the study as a whole: The median count of SARS-CoV-2-reactive clonotypes rose from about 20 to 38, not significantly.

The sequenced material came from cultured CD4+ T cells from blood. This clonotype was obtained from a human donor with COVID-19. The chain employs TRBV7-2 and TRBJ2-3, with 14 bases that match TRBD2. CDR3 DNA sequence: TGTGCCAGCAGCCTACGACTAGCGGGGGGGCATGATACGCAGTATTTT. This gives the protein CASSLRLAGGHDTQYF.